Detailed here is one T cell receptor (beta chain). What it binds is not known. The CDR3 is 14 amino acids. Germline V CDR1 and CDR2: MGHRA, YSYEKL. The V end was cut by 5 bases, the J end by 5 bases, with 16 bases between. The sample belongs to a study of Ad26.COV2.S vaccination and SARS-CoV-2 variants. Study-level results: Possibly, TCR breadth and depth analyses underestimated total T cell responses. The study found similar non-spike TCR breadth in vaccine and placebo recipients.

Method: immunoSEQ multiplex PCR; TCRdb's copy keeps in-frame clones and lacks some. This table holds fewer than 300,000 clones, approximately 87% found once. Specified treatment: over 15 received Ad26.COV2.S at low or high dose, single or two shots; about 5 received placebo; per-sample allocation not given. The samples date from day 63 after the first vaccine or placebo injection. A Boston adult aged 18-55 years was the donor. The sequence was obtained from a person between 18 and 60 years old who received the Ad26.COV2.S COVID-19 vaccine or a placebo. The gene calls are TRBV4-1 and TRBJ2-7; possible D gene TRBD1, 6 bases. The sequenced sample was peripheral blood, obtained in a trial of Ad26.COV2.S vaccine versus placebo. CDR3 residues: CASSTQGRVDEQYF. In DNA, the CDR3 is TGCGCCAGCAGCACACAGGGTAGGGTCGACGAGCAGTACTTC.